Reported below is one T cell receptor beta chain. The antigen is unknown. PCR was performed using 60 Vbeta and 13 Jbeta primers. In the study's own analysis: A later analysis tallied some 80 million unique TCR beta chains, around 9.9 million of them shared. The repertoire was sequenced with immunoSEQ multiplex PCR; TCRdb's copy has only in-frame clones and lacks some. V and J calls and clone size come straight from that table; D and trimming were deduced from the DNA. The table includes 140,000 or so clones, approximately 80% detected once. The data were obtained in a study of cytomegalovirus exposure and HLA in healthy donors. Whole-study results and caveats: Links to common viral pathogens appeared, in a later analysis, for several of the most significant clusters. Earlier findings revealed that most TCR beta V segments proved productive either about 90% or about 30% of the time.

Germline CDR1 reads GTSNPN; CDR2 reads SVGIG (reference sequence). The CDR3 sequence is 13 residues long. Trimming stripped 1 base from V and 2 bases from J, with 6 bases between. Material: PBMCs. The chain has TRBV30 and TRBJ1-5; TRBD1 might be the D (6 bases). The source of this sequence is a young woman in good health and CMV-seropositive. DNA of the CDR3: TGTGCCTGGAGTGCAGGGGGCAATCAGCCCCAGCATTTT. Translated: CAWSAGGNQPQHF.